This T cell receptor (beta chain) was captured by sequencing in a study of T cells in Graves' hyperthyroidism and ophthalmopathy. Amplification of TCR beta CDR3 regions used RNA as the template. An initial round of RT-PCR targeting the TCR CDR3 relied on the HTBI primer set. TCRdb re-called the multiplex PCR reads with MiXCR, one entry per CDR3 protein. This sample yields about 270,000 distinct CDR3 sequences, of which about 15% are seen a single time; more than 30% belongs to the top ten. This CDR3 region has 16 residues. Trimming took off 0 bases at V and 0 bases at J, with 11 bases between the two ends. Germline CDR1 and CDR2: MNHEY and SVGAGI.

The receptor was derived from a woman in her forties or fifties with Graves' hyperthyroidism that later progressed to Graves' ophthalmopathy. The V and J genes are TRBV6-5 and TRBJ1-1, with D possibly TRBD1 on 5 matching bases. Sequenced: blood. The CDR3 here is CASSYSRGRVNTEAFF. The DNA of the CDR3 is TGTGCCAGCAGTTACTCCCGGGGGAGAGTGAACACTGAAGCTTTCTTT.